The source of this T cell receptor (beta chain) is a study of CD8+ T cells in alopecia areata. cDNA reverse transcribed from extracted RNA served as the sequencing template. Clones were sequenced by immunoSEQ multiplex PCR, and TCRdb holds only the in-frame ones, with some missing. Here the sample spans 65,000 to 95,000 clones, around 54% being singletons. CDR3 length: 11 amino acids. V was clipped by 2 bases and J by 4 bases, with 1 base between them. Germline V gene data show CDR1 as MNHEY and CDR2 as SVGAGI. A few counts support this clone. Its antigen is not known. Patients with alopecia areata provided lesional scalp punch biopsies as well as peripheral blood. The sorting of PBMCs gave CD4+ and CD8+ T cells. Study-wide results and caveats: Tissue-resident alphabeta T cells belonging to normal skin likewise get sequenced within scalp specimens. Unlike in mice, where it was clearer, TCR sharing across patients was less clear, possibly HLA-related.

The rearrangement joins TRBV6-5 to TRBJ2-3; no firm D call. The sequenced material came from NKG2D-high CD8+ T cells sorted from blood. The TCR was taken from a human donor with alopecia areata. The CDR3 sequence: CASSYADTQYF. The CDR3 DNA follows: TGTGCCAGCAGTTACGCAGATACGCAGTATTTT.